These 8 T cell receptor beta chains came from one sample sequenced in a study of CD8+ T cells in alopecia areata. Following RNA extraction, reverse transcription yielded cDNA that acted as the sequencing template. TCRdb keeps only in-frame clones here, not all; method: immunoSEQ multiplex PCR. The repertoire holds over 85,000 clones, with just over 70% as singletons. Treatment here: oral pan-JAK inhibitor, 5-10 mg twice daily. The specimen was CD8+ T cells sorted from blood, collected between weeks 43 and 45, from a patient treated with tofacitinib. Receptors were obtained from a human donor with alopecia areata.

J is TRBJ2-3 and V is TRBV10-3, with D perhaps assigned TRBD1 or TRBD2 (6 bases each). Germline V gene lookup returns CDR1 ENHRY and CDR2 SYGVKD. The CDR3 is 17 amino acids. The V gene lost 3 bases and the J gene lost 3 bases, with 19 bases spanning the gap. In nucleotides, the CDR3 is TGTGCCATCAGTGACAACTTCAACGGGGGCGATACAGATACGCAGTATTTT. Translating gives CAISDNFNGGDTDTQYF.

The CDR3 DNA reads TGTGCCAGCAGTGATGGAGAAGATACGCAGTATTTT. Translated: CASSDGEDTQYF. This chain connects TRBV2 to TRBJ2-3; unclear D gene. This CDR3 is 12 amino acids long. Germline V CDR1 and CDR2: SNHLY, FYNNEI. V lost 3 bases and J lost 5, with 6 bases in between.

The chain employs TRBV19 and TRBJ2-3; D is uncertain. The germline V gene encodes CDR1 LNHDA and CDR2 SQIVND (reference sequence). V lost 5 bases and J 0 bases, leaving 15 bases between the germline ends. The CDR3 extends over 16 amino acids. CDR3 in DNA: TGTGCCAGTAGTGCGACCTGGGCCTCTAGCACAGATACGCAGTATTTT. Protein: CASSATWASSTDTQYF. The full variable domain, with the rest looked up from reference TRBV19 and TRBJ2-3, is DGGITQSPKYLFRKEGQNVTLSCEQNLNHDAMYWYRQDPGQGLRLIYYSQIVNDFQKGDIAEGYSVSREKKESFPLTVTSAQKNPTAFYLCASSATWASSTDTQYFGPGTRLTVL.

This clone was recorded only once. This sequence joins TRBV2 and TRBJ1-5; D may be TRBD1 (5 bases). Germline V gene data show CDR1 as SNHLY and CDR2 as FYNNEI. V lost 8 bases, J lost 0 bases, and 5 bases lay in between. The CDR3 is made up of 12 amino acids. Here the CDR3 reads CASQGSNQPQHF. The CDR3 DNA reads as TGTGCCAGCCAGGGTAGCAATCAGCCCCAGCATTTT.

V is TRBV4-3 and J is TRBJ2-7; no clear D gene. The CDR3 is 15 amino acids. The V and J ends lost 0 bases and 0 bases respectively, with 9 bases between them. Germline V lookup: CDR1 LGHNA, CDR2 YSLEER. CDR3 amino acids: CASSQDRPASYEQYF. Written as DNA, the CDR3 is TGCGCCAGCAGCCAAGATAGGCCAGCCTCCTACGAGCAGTACTTC.

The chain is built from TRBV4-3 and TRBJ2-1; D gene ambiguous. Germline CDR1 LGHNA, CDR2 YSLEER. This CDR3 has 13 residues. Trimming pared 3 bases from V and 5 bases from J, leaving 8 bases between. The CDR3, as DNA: TGCGCCAGCAGCCATTTAGAGAACAATGAGCAGTTCTTC. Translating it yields CASSHLENNEQFF.

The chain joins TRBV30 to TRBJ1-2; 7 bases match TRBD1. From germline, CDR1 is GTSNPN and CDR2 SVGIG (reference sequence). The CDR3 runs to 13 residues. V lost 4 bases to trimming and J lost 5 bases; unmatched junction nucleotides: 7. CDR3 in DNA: TGTGCCTGGACCGGGGGACAGTCTTATGGCTACACCTTC. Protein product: CAWTGGQSYGYTF.

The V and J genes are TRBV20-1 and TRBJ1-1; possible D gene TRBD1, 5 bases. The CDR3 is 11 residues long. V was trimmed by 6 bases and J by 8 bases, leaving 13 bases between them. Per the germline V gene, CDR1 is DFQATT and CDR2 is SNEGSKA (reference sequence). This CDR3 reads CSASQGREAFF. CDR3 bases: TGCAGTGCAAGCCAGGGCCGAGAAGCTTTCTTT.